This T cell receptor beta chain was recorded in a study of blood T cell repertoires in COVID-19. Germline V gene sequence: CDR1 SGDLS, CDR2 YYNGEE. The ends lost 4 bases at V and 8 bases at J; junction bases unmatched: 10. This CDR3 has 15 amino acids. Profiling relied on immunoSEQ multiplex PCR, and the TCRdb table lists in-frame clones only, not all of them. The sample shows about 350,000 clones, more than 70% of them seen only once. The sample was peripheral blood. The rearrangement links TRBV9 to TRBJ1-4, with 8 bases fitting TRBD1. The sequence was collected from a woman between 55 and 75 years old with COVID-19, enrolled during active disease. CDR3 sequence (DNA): TGTGCCAGCAGCCTCAGACCAGGGGGCATAGAAAAACTGTTTTTT. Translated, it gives CASSLRPGGIEKLFF.